The clone carrying this T cell receptor (beta chain) appeared once. Germline trimming cut 2 bases from V and 10 bases from J; bases unmatched to any gene: 3. CDR3 length equals 13 residues. The germline CDR1 and CDR2 sequences are SGHDT and YYEEEE. TCRdb's table, derived via immunoSEQ multiplex PCR, lists solely in-frame clones and lacks some. The sample has some 81,000 clones, roughly 91% seen once; the top ten hold 2% to 3%. The data are from a study of T cell changes during pregnancy in multiple sclerosis. The starting material was peripheral blood, obtained after pregnancy. This TCR derives from a female donor in good health, enrolled as a control in a pregnancy study. V and J are TRBV5-6 and TRBJ1-6; TRBD1 agrees at 7 bases. CDR3 in DNA: TGTGCCAGCAGCTTCGACAGGGCGTCACCCCTCCACTTT. It translates to CASSFDRASPLHF.